Shown below are 19 T cell receptor beta chains from a single sample sequenced in a study of control samples from healthy donors and cancer patients. The data were produced by immunoSEQ multiplex PCR, yet TCRdb's version contains in-frame clones alone and is incomplete. The sample lists over 100,000 clones; roughly 90% were seen once. The sample taken for sequencing was blood. The receptors derive from a woman in her forties or fifties in good health.

CDR3 region: CASSLEANSYNSPLHF. CDR3 sequence (DNA): TGTGCCAGCAGCTTAGAGGCAAACTCCTATAATTCACCCCTCCACTTT. The V call is TRBV11-1, the J call TRBJ1-6; D remains ambiguous. Germline V gene lookup returns CDR1 SGHAT and CDR2 FQDESV (reference sequence). The CDR3 runs 16 residues. With 1 base removed from V and 0 bases from J, the gap between germline ends came to 7 bases.

The V gene is TRBV10-2, the J gene TRBJ2-2; D gene uncertain. The CDR3 spans 13 residues. CDR1 is WSHSY, CDR2 SAAADI, per germline. The V gene lost 4 bases and the J gene lost 7 bases, with 10 bases spanning the gap. The CDR3 reads CASSGRGSGELFF. CDR3 nucleotide sequence: TGCGCCAGCAGTGGTCGAGGTAGCGGGGAGCTGTTTTTT.

The V call is TRBV7-8, the J call TRBJ1-2, with D unresolved. CDR1 is SGHVS, CDR2 FQNEAQ, per germline. The CDR3 extends over 15 amino acids. The ends were cut back, 5 bases at V and 2 bases at J, with 15 bases in the middle. CDR3 in DNA: TGTGCCAGCAGCGACCTGGGCATCTCCAACTATGGCTACACCTTC. Translated, it gives CASSDLGISNYGYTF.

The rearrangement uses TRBV5-1 and TRBJ2-1; 7 bases are a match to TRBD2. CDR1 is SGHRS, CDR2 YFSETQ, per germline. Trimming at V came to 0 bases and at J to 9 bases, leaving 3 bases not matched to a gene. This CDR3 spans 13 amino acids. This chain's CDR3 is CASSLGREGEQFF. The DNA for the CDR3 is TGCGCCAGCAGCTTGGGTAGGGAGGGTGAGCAGTTCTTC.

As concerns this clone: The same CDR3 is also encoded by other DNA sequences in this sample. The chain joins TRBV11-2 to TRBJ2-7; no reliable D call. The V end was cut by 3 bases, the J end by 2 bases, with 8 bases between. Germline CDR1 is SGHAT and CDR2 is FQNNGV. The CDR3 consists of 13 residues. CDR3 region: CASSLQTAYEQYF. For the CDR3, the DNA is TGTGCCAGCAGCTTGCAGACTGCCTACGAGCAGTACTTC.

J is TRBJ1-1 and V is TRBV6-5, with D unresolved. Trimming removed 0 bases from V and 1 base from J, with 6 bases in between. CDR3 length equals 14 residues. CDR1 is MNHEY and CDR2 is SVGAGI in the germline V gene. In nucleotides, the CDR3 is TGTGCCAGCAGTTACTCGATCGCGAACACTGAAGCTTTCTTT. Amino acid sequence: CASSYSIANTEAFF.

This clone has more than one count but fewer than ten. The V and J genes are TRBV27 and TRBJ1-1; 9 nucleotides agree with TRBD1. Germline-derived CDR1 and CDR2 are MNHEY and SMNVEV (reference sequence). With V trimmed by 8 bases and J by 3 bases, 7 bases remained unmatched. The CDR3 spans 14 residues. The CDR3 DNA reads TGTGCCAGCGGCTACAGGGGGCGGGACACTGAAGCTTTCTTT. It yields the protein CASGYRGRDTEAFF.

The chain uses TRBV28 and TRBJ1-2; D call uncertain. V was trimmed by 8 bases and J by 6 bases, leaving 13 bases between them. The V gene's germline CDR1 is MDHEN and CDR2 SYDVKM. The CDR3 length is 12 residues. The CDR3 is CASLKASDGYTF. The CDR3 bases are TGTGCCAGCCTAAAGGCGTCTGATGGCTACACCTTC.

The V call is TRBV7-9, the J call TRBJ2-3, with D perhaps being TRBD1 or TRBD2 (6 bases each). Germline-derived CDR1 and CDR2 are SEHNR and FQNEAQ (reference sequence). Trimming cost V 0 bases and J 10 bases, with 11 bases left between them. CDR3 length: 13 residues. The CDR3 nucleotides read TGTGCCAGCAGCTTAGCGGGGGGCGCGGCGCAGTATTTT. It is translated as CASSLAGGAAQYF.

The V call is TRBV13, the J call TRBJ2-1; 7 bases match TRBD1. V dropped 1 base and J dropped 4; count of bases not matched to a gene: 4. This CDR3 contains 15 residues. Germline CDR1 is PRHDT and CDR2 is FYEKMQ (reference sequence). The CDR3 protein is CASSLAGGGYNEQFF. The CDR3, as DNA: TGTGCCAGCAGCTTAGCAGGGGGTGGTTACAATGAGCAGTTCTTC. Together with reference TRBV13 and TRBJ2-1, the CDR3 gives the full variable domain: AAGVIQSPRHLIKEKRETATLKCYPIPRHDTVYWYQQGPGQDPQFLISFYEKMQSDKGSIPDRFSAQQFSDYHSELNMSSLELGDSALYFCASSLAGGGYNEQFFGPGTRLTVL.

The chain recombines TRBV5-4 with TRBJ1-6; weak D call: TRBD1 (5 bases). Germline CDR1 is SGHNT and CDR2 is YYREEE (reference sequence). Trimming took 0 bases from V and 13 from J, leaving 17 bases between them. This CDR3 is 15 amino acids long. CDR3 loop: CASSLAGGRSAPLHF. The CDR3 DNA reads as TGTGCCAGCAGCTTGGCGGGGGGGAGGTCTGCCCCCCTCCACTTT.

V is TRBV18 and J is TRBJ1-2; D is undetermined. The CDR3 length is 13 residues. Germline CDR1 KGHSH, CDR2 LQKENI. V was clipped by 3 bases and J by 5 bases, with 10 bases between them. CDR3 amino acids: CASSPETEYGYTF. DNA for the CDR3: TGTGCCAGCTCACCGGAGACGGAGTATGGCTACACCTTC.

The J gene is TRBJ2-2, the V gene TRBV5-1; 7 bases line up with TRBD1. Per germline, CDR1 SGHRS and CDR2 YFSETQ. Germline trimming cut 4 bases from V and 1 base from J; bases unmatched to any gene: 4. The CDR3 has 15 amino acids. CDR3 protein: CASSARQGNTGELFF. Written as DNA, the CDR3 is TGCGCCAGCAGCGCAAGACAGGGGAACACCGGGGAGCTGTTTTTT.

As DNA, the CDR3 is TGTGCCAGCAGTTCCCCCGGGATCAGCAATCAGCCCCAGCATTTT. This translates into CASSSPGISNQPQHF. This sequence joins TRBV28 and TRBJ1-5; the D is unclear. CDR1 is MDHEN, CDR2 SYDVKM, per germline. Trimming removed 4 bases from V and 1 base from J, with 11 bases in between. This CDR3 has 15 amino acids. Full variable domain (rest looked up from reference TRBV28 and TRBJ1-5): DVKVTQSSRYLVKRTGEKVFLECVQDMDHENMFWYRQDPGLGLRLIYFSYDVKMKEKGDIPEGYSVSREKKERFSLILESASTNQTSMYLCASSSPGISNQPQHFGDGTRLSIL.

The chain recombines TRBV19 with TRBJ1-2, with 8 bases matching TRBD1. The J segment lost 7 bases and the V segment lost 1 base, leaving 5 bases of the junction unmatched. The CDR3 consists of 14 residues. Germline assignment: CDR1 LNHDA and CDR2 SQIVND (reference sequence). CDR3 protein: CASSIGQGFSGYTF. The DNA of the CDR3 is TGTGCCAGTAGTATAGGACAGGGGTTTTCTGGCTACACCTTC.

The chain couples TRBV5-1 to TRBJ2-5; D is possibly TRBD1 (6 bases). CDR1 SGHRS and CDR2 YFSETQ come from the germline V gene. The CDR3 runs to 14 residues. V was cut by 1 base and J by 3 bases, with 10 bases left in between. CDR3 sequence (DNA): TGCGCCAGCAGCTTGATGGGACAAGAAGAGACCCAGTACTTC. Amino acids: CASSLMGQEETQYF.

The chain has TRBV20-1 and TRBJ1-2; no clear D gene. The germline V and J ends were trimmed by 0 bases and 3 bases, with 2 bases remaining between them. The CDR3 extends over 11 amino acids. Germline V lookup: CDR1 DFQATT, CDR2 SNEGSKA (reference sequence). The CDR3 nucleotides are TGCAGTGCTAGAGAAGACTATGGCTACACCTTC. As protein: CSAREDYGYTF.

The rearrangement joins TRBV12-3 or TRBV12-4 to TRBJ2-5; D call uncertain. This CDR3 contains 13 residues. The V end was cut by 2 bases, the J end by 2 bases, with 6 bases between. CDR3 sequence (DNA): TGTGCCAGCAGTTTATACCAACAAGAGACCCAGTACTTC. Residues: CASSLYQQETQYF.

The chain links TRBV5-1 to TRBJ2-6; D ambiguous. Germline V gene sequence: CDR1 SGHRS, CDR2 YFSETQ. The CDR3 runs to 16 residues. Trimming removed 2 bases from V and 0 bases from J, with 9 bases in between. The CDR3 nucleotides read TGCGCCAGCAGCTTCCAAGGTGACTCTGGGGCCAACGTCCTGACTTTC. Residues: CASSFQGDSGANVLTF.